This TCR beta chain was retrieved from a study of blood T cell repertoires in COVID-19. The wider study: Researchers got acute and convalescent COVID-19 samples from the United States, Italy and Spain. Sources were T cells, B-cell-depleted T cells, or PBMCs; the material itself was cDNA or gDNA.

In the original processing: Reference gene primer amplification gave nucleated cell count estimates. Sequencing used immunoSEQ multiplex PCR; TCRdb keeps in-frame clones, though not all of them. From that table come the V and J calls and clone size; the DNA was used to work out D and trimming. The sample carries 310,000 or so clones, around nine tenths recorded once. This TCR derives from a man between 45 and 60 years old with active or convalescent COVID-19. Sequencing was performed on peripheral blood.

DNA of the CDR3: TGTGCCAGCAGTGGGGACAGTCTAAACTATGGCTACACCTTC. Encoded protein: CASSGDSLNYGYTF. The chain links TRBV2 to TRBJ1-2; 7 nucleotides match TRBD1. The CDR3 loop spans 14 amino acids. The J segment lost 2 bases and the V segment lost 4 bases, leaving 4 bases of the junction unmatched. Per the germline V gene, CDR1 is SNHLY and CDR2 is FYNNEI.